This record concerns one TCR beta chain sequence. No antigen is known for it. Data came from immunoSEQ multiplex PCR; TCRdb stores just in-frame clones and leaves some out. The sample yields over 150,000 clones, roughly 87% seen once. The source of the sample is a study of T cell responses to AZD1222 COVID-19 vaccine. Study results and limitations: Nearly half of spike-specific TCRs reportedly target variant regions that are unmutated in the B.1.351 and B.1.1.7 variants. Clonal diversity was possibly underestimated; the donors were predominantly white British and more often female. Spike-spanning, vaccine-associated CD4 TCRs were dominant at 160-218 and 743-854. Only a handful of AZD1222 recipients tested seropositive at baseline.

With V trimmed by 1 base and J by 7 bases, 6 bases remained unmatched. CDR3 length: 15 residues. Germline V lookup: CDR1 SGDLS, CDR2 YYNGEE. The rearrangement uses TRBV9 and TRBJ2-2, with 8 nucleotides matching TRBD1. The sample consisted of peripheral blood, taken 28 days after the second AZD1222 dose. The clonotype was recovered from an adult who received the AZD1222 COVID-19 vaccine. CDR3 loop: CASSVQGAFNGELFF. The CDR3 DNA sequence: TGTGCCAGCAGCGTACAGGGGGCTTTTAACGGGGAGCTGTTTTTT.